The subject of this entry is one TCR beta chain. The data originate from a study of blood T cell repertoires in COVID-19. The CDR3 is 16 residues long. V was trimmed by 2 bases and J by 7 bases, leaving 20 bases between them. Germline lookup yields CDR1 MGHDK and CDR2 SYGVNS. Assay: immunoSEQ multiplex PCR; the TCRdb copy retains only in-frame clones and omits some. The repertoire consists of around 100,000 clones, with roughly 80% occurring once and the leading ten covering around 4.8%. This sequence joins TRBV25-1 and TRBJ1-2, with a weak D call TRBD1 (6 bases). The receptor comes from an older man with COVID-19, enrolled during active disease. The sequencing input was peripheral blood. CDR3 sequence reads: CASSERALQGGSGYTF. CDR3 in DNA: TGTGCCAGCAGTGAAAGGGCTTTACAGGGTGGCAGTGGCTACACCTTC.